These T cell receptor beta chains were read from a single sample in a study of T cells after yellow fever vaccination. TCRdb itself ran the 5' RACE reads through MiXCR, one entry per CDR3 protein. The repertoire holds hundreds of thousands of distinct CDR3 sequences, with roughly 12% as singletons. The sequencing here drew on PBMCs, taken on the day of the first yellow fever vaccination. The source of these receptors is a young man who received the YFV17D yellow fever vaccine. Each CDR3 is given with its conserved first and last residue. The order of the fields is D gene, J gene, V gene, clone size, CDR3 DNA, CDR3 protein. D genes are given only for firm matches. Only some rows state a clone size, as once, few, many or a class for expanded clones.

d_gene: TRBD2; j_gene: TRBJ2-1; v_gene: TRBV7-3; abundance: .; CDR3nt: TGTGCCAGCAGCCCGCTAGCGGGGGGGCCGATGGATGAGCAGTTCTTC; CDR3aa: CASSPLAGGPMDEQFF
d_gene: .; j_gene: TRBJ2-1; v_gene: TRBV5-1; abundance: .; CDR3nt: TGCGCCAGCAGCTCGGCGACAGACTACAATGAGCAGTTCTTC; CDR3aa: CASSSATDYNEQFF
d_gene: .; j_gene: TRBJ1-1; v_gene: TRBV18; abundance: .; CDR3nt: TGTGCCAGCGGTCGCGGGGGGGCTAGCACTGAAGCTTTCTTT; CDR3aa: CASGRGGASTEAFF
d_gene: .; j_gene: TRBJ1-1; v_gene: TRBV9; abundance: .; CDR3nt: TGTGCCAGCAGGGGGGGGCTGGGCACTGAAGCTTTCTTT; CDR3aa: CASRGGLGTEAFF
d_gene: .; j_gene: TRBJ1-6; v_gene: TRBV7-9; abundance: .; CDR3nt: TGTGCCAGCAGCATTGACAAGAGCTCCTATAATTCACCCCTCCACTTT; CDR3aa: CASSIDKSSYNSPLHF
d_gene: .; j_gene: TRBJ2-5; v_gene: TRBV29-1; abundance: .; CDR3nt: TGCAGCGTACCCGCGTCGGTACAGGGAGAGACCCAGTACTTC; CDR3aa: CSVPASVQGETQYF
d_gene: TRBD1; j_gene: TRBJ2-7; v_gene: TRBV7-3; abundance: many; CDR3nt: TGTGCCAGCAGCCCGACCGGGACAGGGAACTACGAGCAGTACTTC; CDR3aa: CASSPTGTGNYEQYF
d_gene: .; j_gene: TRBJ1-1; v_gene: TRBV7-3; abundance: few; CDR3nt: TGTGCCAGCAGCTTAACCAGGGAAGGTACTGAAGCTTTCTTT; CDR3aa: CASSLTREGTEAFF
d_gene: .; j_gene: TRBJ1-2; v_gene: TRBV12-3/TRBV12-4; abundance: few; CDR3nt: TGTGCCAGCAGTGCCAGGAGTTCCTATGGCTACACCTTC; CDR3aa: CASSARSSYGYTF
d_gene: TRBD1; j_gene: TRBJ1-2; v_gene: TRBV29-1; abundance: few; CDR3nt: TGCAGCGTCAACCAGGGGGCTGTTGGCTACACCTTC; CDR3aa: CSVNQGAVGYTF
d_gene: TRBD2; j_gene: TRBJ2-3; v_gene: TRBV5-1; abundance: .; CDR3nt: TGCGCCAGCAGCTTGGGAGGTCTAGCGGGGGCAGATACGCAGTATTTT; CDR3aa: CASSLGGLAGADTQYF
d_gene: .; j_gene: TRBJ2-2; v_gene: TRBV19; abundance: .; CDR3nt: TGTGCCAGTAGTGCCCAAACAGGGTTTCTCGCCGGGGAGCTGTTTTTT; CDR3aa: CASSAQTGFLAGELFF
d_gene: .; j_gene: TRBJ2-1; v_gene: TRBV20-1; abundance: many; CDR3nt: TGCAGTGCTATGAGTCAGGGTCAAAATGAGCAGTTCTTC; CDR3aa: CSAMSQGQNEQFF
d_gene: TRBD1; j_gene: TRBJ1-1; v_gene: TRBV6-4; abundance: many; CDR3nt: TGTGCCAGCAGGGCCAGGGGGGACACTGAAGCTTTCTTT; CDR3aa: CASRARGDTEAFF
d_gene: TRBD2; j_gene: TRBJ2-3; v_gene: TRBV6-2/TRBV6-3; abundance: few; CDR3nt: TGTGCCAGCAGGAGGACTAGCGAAGATACGCAGTATTTT; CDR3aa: CASRRTSEDTQYF
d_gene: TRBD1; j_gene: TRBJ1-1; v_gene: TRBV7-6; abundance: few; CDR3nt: TGTGCCAGCAGCTTGGCCGGACAGGGTAGTATAGCTTTCTTT; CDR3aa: CASSLAGQGSIAFF
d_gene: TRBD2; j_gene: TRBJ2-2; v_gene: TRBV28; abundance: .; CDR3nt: TGTGCCAGCAGCCCGGGAGGCCGTAACGGGGAGCTGTTTTTT; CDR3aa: CASSPGGRNGELFF